This is a list of T cell receptor beta chains from one sample in a study of shared clonotypes between healthy human individuals. Produced via immunoSEQ multiplex PCR; TCRdb's table is partial and in-frame only. The sample records about 470,000 clones, around 75% being singletons. The sample consisted of PBMCs. Receptors were obtained from a woman in her thirties or forties in good health. Some clones in this sample may be carry-over from other donors' samples. CDR3s include the opening cysteine and the closing phenylalanine or tryptophan. The order of the fields is V gene, CDR3 protein.

TRBV6-5	CASSYSAGTINEQFF
TRBV9	CASRDQNTGELFF
TRBV6-4	CASSDRADSYNEQFF
TRBV4-2	CASSQDPGGVKEKLFF
TRBV4-1	CASSQLLAGHLGNEQYF
TRBV7-8	CASSTPTSGRTVGSYEQYF
TRBV11-1	CASSSGYRAGYTF
TRBV19	CASSIATGERASPYEQYF
TRBV5-3	CARSPTPGGFGEQYF
TRBV25-1	CASSLNYEQYF
TRBV27	CASTGLGNTGELFF
TRBV2	CASSERRDYEQYF
TRBV19	CASSISGLPQETQYF
TRBV29-1	CSVGGQEGRYEQYF
TRBV7-2	CASSLGVGLAEETQYF
TRBV9	CASSVADWPGTDTQYF
TRBV6-6	CASCSDGTSFGDTQYF
TRBV15	CATGASGYNEQFF
TRBV29-1	CSAGPATRNEQFF
TRBV13	CASSDPGGIAYNEQFF
TRBV5-1	CASSLALAEATDTQYF
TRBV19	CASSATLGEQFF
TRBV19	CASSQDRNQPQHF
TRBV28	CASSLSRSGNTIYF
TRBV28	CASGLPDRNEQFF
TRBV6-6	CASSYSKHEKLFF
TRBV6-6	CASSSQGDTQYF
TRBV5-1	CASSLWKAANTGELFF
TRBV9	CASSPSSTQGDTIYF
TRBV6-5	CASSYHGGRTNF
TRBV19	CASSTGLAGARELFF
TRBV2	CASSGAGAQPQHF
TRBV10-2	CASSEWGQGPYEQYF
TRBV9	CASSVAGGDHQPQHF
TRBV6-5	CASSYIQGETEAFF
TRBV19	CASSTPGLAPQQFF
TRBV7-2	CASSLGFTSGRWRNEQFF
TRBV2	CASSETATNQPQHF
TRBV9	CASSVLDVLAAGELFF
TRBV2	CASSVLGQVYEQYF
TRBV7-9	CASSLYGQGGTEAFF
TRBV28	CASSLTGDQYF
TRBV27	CASSLSRGRSYEQYF
TRBV28	CASSFGLGREGNQPQHF
TRBV19	CASRTSGSNEQFF
TRBV5-1	CASSLGLGTDTQYF
TRBV6-4	CARDPLYEQYF
TRBV6-5	CASSNGRRGTDTQYF
TRBV11-2	CASSPSQGLAAQETQYF
TRBV5-1	CASSSDGGNTEAFF
TRBV2	CASRKAGAGNNEQFF
TRBV28	CASSLSLAGGVEQYF
TRBV11-3	CASSSKGLAGGNEQFF
TRBV4-2	CASSQDSWQGGDRNQPQHF
TRBV28	CASSSLRTSREQFF
TRBV28	CASSTGTRDEQFF
TRBV28	CASRGTSGEAYNEQFF
TRBV14	CASSQWDRATGSEQYF
TRBV29-1	CSVSGQGYSADTQYF
TRBV5-6	CASSFGGSRTGELFF